This entry describes one TCR beta chain. This sample was taken from a study of blood T cell repertoires in COVID-19. Measured with immunoSEQ multiplex PCR; TCRdb has only the in-frame clones, and not every one. The sample includes 88,000 or so clones, approximately 86% of them seen just once. In germline, CDR1 is SGHRS, CDR2 YFSETQ. The CDR3 runs to 13 residues. V was pared by 2 bases and J by 5 bases, with 10 bases between. Sequenced input: peripheral blood. This rearrangement joins TRBV5-1 to TRBJ2-5, with a possible D match to TRBD1 (6 bases). The TCR comes from a man in his sixties with acute or convalescent COVID-19. The CDR3 is CASSLTGSETQYF. The CDR3 DNA reads TGCGCCAGCAGCTTAACAGGGTCGGAGACCCAGTACTTC.